This T cell receptor (beta chain) is drawn from a study of shared clonotypes between healthy human individuals. Overall study: A couple of women and a few men aged 18 to 49 served as donors.

For this clone: Its antigen remains unknown.

Study-wide results and caveats: In a few donors, 4.5% to 5.5% of naive CD4 clonotypes appeared in common. Compared with memory subsets, naive subsets generally had larger estimated richness.

Germline V gene sequence: CDR1 SGHTA, CDR2 FQGTGA. The length of the CDR3 is 17 residues. V was shortened by 5 bases and J by 4 bases, with 20 bases between the two germline ends. Generated by immunoSEQ multiplex PCR, the TCRdb table keeps only in-frame clones and is missing some. The sample includes just over 2,000,000 clones, 90% to 95% seen only once; the top ten take about 0.13%. This TCR was recovered from a man aged 18-30 years in good health. This sequence joins TRBV7-3 and TRBJ2-2; D may be TRBD1 (5 bases). The sequenced material came from naive CD4+ T cells sorted from blood. This sample's subset: CD45RA+ positively selected. CDR3 region: CASSPGPLGASTGELFF. The CDR3 DNA follows: TGTGCCAGCAGCCCAGGCCCCCTAGGGGCGAGCACCGGGGAGCTGTTTTTT.